The 11 T cell receptor beta chains listed next were all sequenced from one sample in a study of T cell repertoires in cytomegalovirus infection. Each CDR3 protein is one row after TCRdb ran MiXCR on the reads. The sample lists 100,000 to 150,000 distinct CDR3 sequences; approximately 24% were seen once. Antigens for these TCRs are unknown. The material sequenced was PBMCs, sequenced either directly or after in vitro stimulation (not recorded which). These receptors were taken from a human donor in good health (CMV status not recorded). Some clones in this sample may be carry-over from other donors' samples.

This sequence joins TRBV6-2 or TRBV6-3 and TRBJ2-1, with 7 bases fitting TRBD2. CDR1 and CDR2 (germline): MNHEY, SVGEGT. The J segment lost 8 bases and the V segment lost 5 bases, leaving 15 bases of the junction unmatched. The CDR3 is 16 residues long. The CDR3 nucleotides are TGTGCCAGCAGTAAACTTAGACTAGCCGCAGAATATGAGCAGTTCTTC. Residues: CASSKLRLAAEYEQFF.

The genes are TRBV10-3 and TRBJ2-5, with D uncertain. V lost 4 bases and J 0 bases, leaving 6 bases between the germline ends. CDR1 and CDR2 from the germline V gene are ENHRY and SYGVKD. This CDR3 spans 13 amino acids. CDR3 sequence (DNA): TGTGCCATCAGTGGACGGTACCAAGAGACCCAGTACTTC. Protein: CAISGRYQETQYF.

This clonotype has only a few counts. The V and J genes are TRBV6-1 and TRBJ2-6; the match to TRBD1 covers 7 bases. The CDR3 consists of 15 residues. The germline V gene has CDR1 MNHNS and CDR2 SASEGT. J gave up 2 bases and V 5 bases, and 3 bases lay outside the gene matches. The CDR3 spells CASSKTGAGANVLTF. The CDR3, as DNA: TGTGCCAGCAGTAAAACAGGGGCTGGGGCCAACGTCCTGACTTTC.

The chain couples TRBV12-3 or TRBV12-4 to TRBJ1-5; tentatively, D is TRBD1 (5 bases). There are 15 residues in the CDR3. V lost 4 bases, J lost 3 bases, and 13 bases lay in between. In nucleotides, the CDR3 is TGTGCCAGCAGTTCCCATGGGGCGTACAATCAGCCCCAGCATTTT. Amino acids: CASSSHGAYNQPQHF.

This clonotype was seen a few times. The gene calls are TRBV25-1 and TRBJ1-2; D not certain. With 4 bases removed from V and 8 bases from J, the gap between germline ends came to 11 bases. From germline, CDR1 is MGHDK and CDR2 SYGVNS. This CDR3 has 12 residues. CDR3 residues: CASSGGRGGYTF. The CDR3 region has the DNA TGTGCCAGCAGTGGAGGTAGAGGCGGCTACACCTTC.

This clonotype has just one count. This chain uses TRBV7-9 with TRBJ2-5, with TRBD2 matching over 7 bases. Germline assignment: CDR1 SEHNR and CDR2 FQNEAQ (reference sequence). This CDR3 is 14 amino acids long. With 3 bases clipped from V and 5 bases from J, the junction kept 6 bases outside the gene matches. CDR3 bases: TGTGCCAGCAGCTTTGGGAGCGGGGAGGAGACCCAGTACTTC. This encodes CASSFGSGEETQYF.

To note about this clonotype: The junction departs from the called germline gene at one end, perhaps through a read error. The CDR3 sequence is CASSTTSGRSF. DNA for the CDR3: TGTGCCAGCAGCACTACTAGCGGGAGAAGCTTC. The chain couples TRBV11-2 to TRBJ2-1; 11 nucleotides align to TRBD2. CDR1 is SGHAT and CDR2 is FQNNGV in the germline V gene. The CDR3 loop spans 11 amino acids.

The rearrangement joins TRBV4-1 to TRBJ2-7; 8 nucleotides match TRBD2. The V segment lost 1 base and the J segment 5 bases; nucleotides outside the gene matches: 4. From germline, CDR1 is MGHRA and CDR2 YSYEKL. This CDR3 has 14 amino acids. CDR3 region: CASSQGAGENEQYF. CDR3 DNA: TGCGCCAGCAGCCAAGGAGCGGGAGAAAACGAGCAGTACTTC.

In its sample, this clonotype was seen many times. CDR3: CASSARAASTDTQYF. The CDR3, as DNA: TGTGCCAGTAGTGCCCGAGCGGCTAGCACAGATACGCAGTATTTT. The chain employs TRBV19 and TRBJ2-3; TRBD2 is a possible D gene (5 bases). Trimming cost V 5 bases and J 0 bases, with 12 bases left between them. The CDR3 has 15 residues. Per germline, CDR1 LNHDA and CDR2 SQIVND (reference sequence).

This clonotype occurred many times. J is TRBJ2-5 and V is TRBV7-9; TRBD1 matches 7 bases. V lost 5 bases, J lost 2 bases, and 2 bases stayed unmatched. This CDR3 region has 13 residues. Germline lookup yields CDR1 SEHNR and CDR2 FQNEAQ (reference sequence). CDR3: CASSLGQQETQYF. In DNA form, the CDR3 reads TGTGCCAGCAGCCTGGGACAGCAAGAGACCCAGTACTTC.

This clonotype was recorded at least ten times. The V gene is TRBV25-1, the J gene TRBJ2-1, with D perhaps matching TRBD2 (7 bases). CDR1 and CDR2 (germline): MGHDK, SYGVNS. CDR3 length: 12 residues. Trimming stripped 5 bases from V and 9 bases from J, with 11 bases between. CDR3 DNA: TGTGCCAGCAGTTCTAGGGGGGGTGAGCAGTTCTTC. This encodes CASSSRGGEQFF.